This T cell receptor (beta chain) is drawn from a study of shared clonotypes between healthy human individuals. V was clipped by 1 base and J by 4 bases, with 18 bases between them. The V gene's germline CDR1 is SGHDT and CDR2 YYEEEE. CDR3 length: 16 residues. Assay: immunoSEQ multiplex PCR; the TCRdb copy retains only in-frame clones and omits some. Of 2 million to 3 million clones in the sample, 93% were seen once. Sequencing was carried out using naive CD4+ T cells from PBMCs. The subset: CD45RA+ positively selected. The clonotype originates from a man younger than 35 in good health. Some clones in this sample may be carry-over from other donors' samples. This rearrangement joins TRBV5-6 to TRBJ2-7; the D is unclear. The chain's CDR3 is CASSLFGPSTGYEQYF. The CDR3 DNA reads TGTGCCAGCAGCTTGTTCGGACCGAGTACTGGGTACGAGCAGTACTTC.